This TCR beta chain was sequenced for a study of OX40 agonist ivuxolimab in advanced cancers. In the study overall: Ivuxolimab, which targeted the costimulatory receptor OX40 (CD134), was an agonistic, fully human IgG2 monoclonal antibody. Intravenous ivuxolimab was administered to patients every 2 weeks at six dose levels: 0.01, 0.1, 0.3, 1.5, 3 and 10 mg/kg. Of the approximately 54 patients in dose escalation, 19 had hepatocellular carcinoma, some 15 had melanoma, 9 had renal cell carcinoma and 9 had head and neck cancer. In the dose-escalation cohort, 82.7% of patients were male, and the mean age was approximately 55 years, with a range of 23 to 79. Prior anti-PD-1, anti-PD-L1 or anti-CTLA-4 therapy was permitted, and checkpoint inhibitors had been received by less than 45% of dose-escalation patients. Partial responses were achieved by three dose-escalation patients, of whom one had hepatocellular carcinoma and two had cutaneous melanoma. The point of sequencing TCRbeta in the periphery was to test whether ivuxolimab changed TCR sequence diversity and drove clonal T-cell expansion. The paper covers the monotherapy dose-escalation part of the phase I ivuxolimab trial, which included N of about 50 patients. What the study reported, not specific to this receptor: Partial responders in the 0.1-3.0 mg/kg groups had among the lowest normalized peripheral clonal expansion, especially among CD8+ T cells. Low levels of normalized T-cell clonal expansion were also seen in some patients who did not respond. At doses of 0.1 to 3.0 mg/kg, clonal expansion of both CD4+ and CD8+ blood T cells was observed from baseline to week 6. The antigen specificity of the clonally expanded peripheral T cells was not determined. After ivuxolimab, CD8+ T cells had more expanded clones than CD4+ T cells on average.

On this clone itself: Its antigen has not been determined. Base qualities are not recorded, but no much larger clone differs from it by a single base.

The trial excluded patients who had a history of autoimmune disease or who were on systemic immunosuppression. Peripheral blood for TCR sequencing was collected from all dose cohorts at baseline, on cycle 4 day 1, and on cycle 7 day 1. The samples were taken from a phase I, first-in-human, multicenter, open-label dose-escalation trial of ivuxolimab. The trial enrolled adults with locally advanced or metastatic head and neck squamous cell, hepatocellular, melanoma or renal cell carcinoma. Before TCR sequencing, CD4+ T cells and CD8+ T cells from peripheral blood were sorted into separate populations. The CDR3 measures 15 amino acids from cysteine to phenylalanine. Only CDR3 DNA is held: 45 bases, read in frame from base 1. Trimming removed 4 bases from V and 3 bases from J, leaving 13 bases between the germline ends. The CDR1 and CDR2 encoded by the germline V gene are ENHRY and SYGVKD. Genomic DNA was extracted from sorted cells for sequencing of the TCRbeta CDR3 region. TCRbeta CDR3 regions were sequenced using the immunoSEQ Assay. TCRdb carries this immuneACCESS record with in-frame sequences only. Its versions omit some clonotypes, under half of them owing to an unresolved V gene in the studies checked, with the rest unexplained. Recorded for this sample are approximately 91,000 clones; around 85% of them occurred a single time. The biggest ten clones account for over 0.4% of the sample.

The rearrangement joined TRBV10-3 to TRBJ1-5; a tentative D call is TRBD1 (6 bases match). This receptor was identified in an adult with an advanced solid tumor such as melanoma, head and neck, liver or kidney cancer. Sample: CD4+ or CD8+ T cells sorted from blood, taken in a trial of the OX40 agonist ivuxolimab. The CDR3 region: CAISGGNRDNQPQHF. The DNA is TGTGCCATCAGTGGAGGAAACAGGGACAATCAGCCCCAGCATTTT.